This entry concerns a single T cell receptor (beta chain). The data were taken from a study of blood T cell repertoires in COVID-19. On the study more broadly: Samples representing acute and convalescent COVID-19 were sourced from the United States, Italy and Spain.

This CDR3 region has 15 residues. CDR1 is MNHEY, CDR2 SMNVEV, per germline (reference sequence). V trimming: 2 bases; J trimming: 2 bases; junction bases outside the gene matches: 2. Methods used by the authors: Estimation of nucleated cell counts was performed using reference gene primer amplification. Generated by immunoSEQ multiplex PCR, the TCRdb table keeps only in-frame clones and is missing some. V and J calls and clone size are copied from that table; D and trimming were computed from the DNA. The repertoire holds some 56,000 clones, with approximately 83% as singletons. The sequenced sample consisted of peripheral blood. The chain employs TRBV27 and TRBJ1-5, with 8 bases that match TRBD1. This TCR was recovered from a man older than 75 with COVID-19, enrolled during active disease. In DNA form, the CDR3 reads TGTGCCAGCAGTTTACAGGGGGCCGGCAATCAGCCCCAGCATTTT. It codes for CASSLQGAGNQPQHF.